This passage covers 16 T cell receptor beta chains from one sample sequenced in a study of shared clonotypes between healthy human individuals. The assay was immunoSEQ multiplex PCR, and TCRdb's table has in-frame clones only and misses some. The table has about 2.2 million clones, 90% to 95% seen once. Positively selected for CCR7, the CD45RO-negative cells used as naive CD8 cells excluded terminally differentiated effector memory CD45RA+ cells. Sequenced input: naive CD8+ T cells from PBMCs. Source of these receptors: a man between 18 and 35 years old in good health. Some clones in this sample may be carry-over from other donors' samples.

The genes are TRBV28 and TRBJ2-7; D gene ambiguous. The CDR3 is 16 amino acids. Trimming took 3 bases from V and 2 from J, leaving 17 bases between them. Per germline, CDR1 MDHEN and CDR2 SYDVKM. The CDR3 loop reads CASSFPSSTNTYEQYF. In DNA form, the CDR3 reads TGTGCCAGCAGTTTCCCATCCTCGACGAATACCTACGAGCAGTACTTC.

The chain uses TRBV19 and TRBJ1-1; tentative D call: TRBD1 (6 bases). V shed 0 bases and J shed 0 bases, with 8 bases lying between them. In germline, CDR1 is LNHDA, CDR2 SQIVND (reference sequence). The length of the CDR3 is 15 residues. In nucleotides, the CDR3 is TGTGCCAGTAGTATAGATTGGGGGCTGAACACTGAAGCTTTCTTT. Translated, it gives CASSIDWGLNTEAFF.

The rearrangement uses TRBV27 and TRBJ2-7, with 7 bases aligning to TRBD2. This CDR3 is 13 amino acids long. Per germline, CDR1 MNHEY and CDR2 SMNVEV (reference sequence). With 6 bases clipped from V and 5 bases from J, the junction kept 7 bases outside the gene matches. The CDR3 is CASRYGGTDEQYF. In DNA, the CDR3 is TGTGCCAGCAGATACGGGGGGACCGACGAGCAGTACTTC.

Comments on this clone: This specimen includes other DNA sequences encoding the same CDR3. The rearrangement joins TRBV28 to TRBJ2-7, with D uncertain. Trimming removed 3 bases at V and 4 bases at J, with 7 bases between. Per germline, CDR1 MDHEN and CDR2 SYDVKM. The CDR3 sequence is 12 residues long. The CDR3 protein is CASSFPRYEQYF. DNA for the CDR3: TGTGCCAGCAGTTTCCCTAGGTACGAGCAGTACTTC.

As regards this clone: Other DNA sequences in this sample translate to the same CDR3. The chain combines TRBV19 with TRBJ1-1, with unresolved D. This CDR3 contains 12 residues. Looked up from germline, CDR1 is LNHDA and CDR2 is SQIVND (reference sequence). V was cut by 8 bases and J by 1 base, with 8 bases left in between. DNA for the CDR3: TGTGCCAGTTCGTACAGGAACACTGAAGCTTTCTTT. Protein sequence: CASSYRNTEAFF. The full variable domain, its missing parts supplied by reference TRBV19 and TRBJ1-1, is DGGITQSPKYLFRKEGQNVTLSCEQNLNHDAMYWYRQDPGQGLRLIYYSQIVNDFQKGDIAEGYSVSREKKESFPLTVTSAQKNPTAFYLCASSYRNTEAFFGQGTRLTVV.

Worth noting for this clone: Other DNA variants within this sample encode the same CDR3. This chain joins TRBV18 and TRBJ1-1; D is ambiguous. The CDR3 extends over 11 amino acids. CDR1 and CDR2 from the germline V gene are KGHSH and LQKENI. V shed 6 bases and J shed 5 bases, with 7 bases lying between them. The CDR3 nucleotides read TGTGCCAGCTCCCTGGGGACTGAAGCTTTCTTT. This gives the protein CASSLGTEAFF.

This chain uses TRBV7-8 with TRBJ2-7; a possible D gene is TRBD2 (7 bases). Between the trimmed V and J ends, which lost 1 base and 3 bases, there was a span of 13 bases. The CDR3 consists of 15 residues. The V gene's germline CDR1 is SGHVS and CDR2 FQNEAQ. CDR3 sequence reads: CASSLVAGAIYEQYF. CDR3 in DNA: TGTGCCAGCAGCTTAGTCGCGGGGGCAATCTACGAGCAGTACTTC.

A word on this clone: At one of its ends the junction is not consistent with the germline gene, which may arise from a read error. This rearrangement joins TRBV12-5 to TRBJ2-5; D perhaps matches TRBD1 (7 bases). The CDR3 is 11 residues long. The germline V gene has CDR1 LGHNT and CDR2 FRNRAP. The CDR3 loop reads CASGLEGAEYF. In nucleotides, the CDR3 is TGTGCTAGTGGCTTGGAGGGGGCGGAGTACTTC.

The chain joins TRBV6-1 to TRBJ2-1; D might be TRBD2 (6 bases). V lost 2 bases and J lost 6, with 14 bases in between. The CDR3 extends over 15 amino acids. CDR1 is MNHNS and CDR2 is SASEGT in the germline V gene. CDR3 sequence reads: CASSEWRGTSNEQFF. In DNA, the CDR3 is TGTGCCAGCAGTGAATGGCGGGGTACATCCAATGAGCAGTTCTTC.

The chain is built from TRBV9 and TRBJ2-7; unclear D gene. Germline values: CDR1 SGDLS, CDR2 YYNGEE. The V gene lost 4 bases and the J gene lost 5 bases, with 7 bases spanning the gap. The CDR3 extends over 11 amino acids. CDR3 sequence reads: CASSRSHEQYF. DNA of the CDR3: TGTGCCAGCAGCCGATCCCACGAGCAGTACTTC.

J is TRBJ2-7 and V is TRBV30, with D possibly matching TRBD1 (6 bases). The CDR3 spans 13 residues. Per germline, CDR1 GTSNPN and CDR2 SVGIG (reference sequence). Trimming cost V 3 bases and J 1 base, with 10 bases left between them. This CDR3 is CAWRSRGSYEQYF. CDR3 in DNA: TGTGCCTGGAGAAGCAGGGGTTCCTACGAGCAGTACTTC.

V and J are TRBV7-8 and TRBJ1-4; 7 bases agree with TRBD1. J was trimmed by 2 bases and V by 1 base; bases with no gene match: 7. CDR3 length: 17 amino acids. CDR1 is SGHVS, CDR2 FQNEAQ, per germline. The CDR3 region is CASSLGEGGFTNEKLFF. The CDR3 DNA reads TGTGCCAGCAGCTTAGGTGAAGGGGGCTTCACTAATGAAAAACTGTTTTTT.

This clone was seen a single time. The genes are TRBV11-2 and TRBJ2-7; a possible D gene is TRBD2 (6 bases). CDR3 length: 13 residues. Per the germline V gene, CDR1 is SGHAT and CDR2 is FQNNGV. Deletions cut 7 bases from V and 2 bases from J, with 12 bases between. The CDR3 spells CASKQRGTYEQYF. The CDR3 nucleotides read TGTGCCAGCAAACAGCGCGGGACCTACGAGCAGTACTTC.

Only one count was recorded for this clone. This sequence joins TRBV10-2 and TRBJ2-5, with 10 bases matching TRBD2. This CDR3 is 14 amino acids long. Trimming at V came to 8 bases and at J to 2 bases, leaving 5 bases not matched to a gene. CDR1 WSHSY and CDR2 SAAADI come from the germline V gene. CDR3 amino acids: CASSWTSGQETQYF. CDR3 DNA: TGCGCCAGCTCCTGGACTAGCGGACAAGAGACCCAGTACTTC.

The V gene is TRBV13, the J gene TRBJ2-3; D is uncertain. Between the trimmed V and J ends, which lost 5 bases and 0 bases, there was a span of 9 bases. CDR3 size: 14 residues. Germline V CDR1 and CDR2: PRHDT, FYEKMQ (reference sequence). The CDR3 region has the DNA TGTGCCAGCAGCCCCCCGATAAGCACAGATACGCAGTATTTT. It codes for CASSPPISTDTQYF.

V usage is TRBV5-1 and J usage is TRBJ1-2; the D gene is possibly TRBD1 (5 bases). The germline CDR1 and CDR2 sequences are SGHRS and YFSETQ. The CDR3 is 17 amino acids. Trimming cost V 0 bases and J 6 bases, with 21 bases left between them. CDR3 coding DNA: TGCGCCAGCAGCTTGGCCGATCAGGGACTGCGGGGGGATGGCTACACCTTC. Amino acid sequence: CASSLADQGLRGDGYTF.